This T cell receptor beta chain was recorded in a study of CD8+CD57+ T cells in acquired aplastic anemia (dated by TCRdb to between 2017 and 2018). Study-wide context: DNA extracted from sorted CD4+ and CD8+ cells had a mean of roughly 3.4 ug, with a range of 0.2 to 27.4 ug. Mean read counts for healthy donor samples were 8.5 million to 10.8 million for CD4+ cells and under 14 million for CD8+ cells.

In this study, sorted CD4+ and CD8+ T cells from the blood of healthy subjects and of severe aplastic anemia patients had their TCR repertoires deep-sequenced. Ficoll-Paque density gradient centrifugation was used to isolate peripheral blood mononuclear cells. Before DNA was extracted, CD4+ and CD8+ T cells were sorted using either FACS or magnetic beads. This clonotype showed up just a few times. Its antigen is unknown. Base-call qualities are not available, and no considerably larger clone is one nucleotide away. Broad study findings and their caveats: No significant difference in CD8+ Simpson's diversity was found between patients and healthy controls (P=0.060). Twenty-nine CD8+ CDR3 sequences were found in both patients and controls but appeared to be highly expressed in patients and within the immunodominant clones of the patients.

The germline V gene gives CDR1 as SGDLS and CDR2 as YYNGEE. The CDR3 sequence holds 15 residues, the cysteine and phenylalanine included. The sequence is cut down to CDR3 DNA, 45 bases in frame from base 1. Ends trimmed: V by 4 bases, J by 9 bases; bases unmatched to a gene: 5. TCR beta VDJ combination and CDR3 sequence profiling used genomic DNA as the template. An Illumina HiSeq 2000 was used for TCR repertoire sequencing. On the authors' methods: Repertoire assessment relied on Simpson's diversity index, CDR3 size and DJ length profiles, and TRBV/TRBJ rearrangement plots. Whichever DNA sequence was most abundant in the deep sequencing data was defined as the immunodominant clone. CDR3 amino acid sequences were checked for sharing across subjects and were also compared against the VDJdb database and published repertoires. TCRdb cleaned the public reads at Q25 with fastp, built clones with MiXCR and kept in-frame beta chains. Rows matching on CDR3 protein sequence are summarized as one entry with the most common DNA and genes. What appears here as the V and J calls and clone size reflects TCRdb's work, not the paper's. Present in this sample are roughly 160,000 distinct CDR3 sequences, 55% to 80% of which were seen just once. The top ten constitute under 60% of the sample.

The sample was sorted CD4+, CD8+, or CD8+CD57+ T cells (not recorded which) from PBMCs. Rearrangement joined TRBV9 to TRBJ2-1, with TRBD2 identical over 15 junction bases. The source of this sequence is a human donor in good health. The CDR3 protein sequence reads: CASSFGTSGRPEQFF. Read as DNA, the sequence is TGTGCCAGCAGCTTTGGGACTAGCGGGAGGCCTGAGCAGTTCTTC.